This T cell receptor (beta chain) was sequenced for a study of blood T cell repertoires in COVID-19 (dated by TCRdb to between 2020 and 2021). Regarding the study in general: Collaborator samples came from the United States, Italy and Spain and covered acute and convalescent phases of COVID-19. Nearly every sample came with metadata listing a de-identified subject ID, COVID-19 status, age in years and sex. The repertoires were released in a freely available public database intended as a resource for research on the immune response to SARS-CoV-2. The prospective study material was composed of cDNA or gDNA derived from T cells, B-cell-depleted T cells, or PBMCs. Samples were obtained from the ongoing ImmuneRACE study (first 160 participants) and from about 1,300 subjects provided by 6 global collaborators. HLA class I and class II types, where available, came from metadata supplied by the sample provider rather than from assay-based typing. Subjects who had been exposed to COVID-19, were actively infected with it, or had recovered from it provided the deeply sampled blood TCRbeta repertoires that made up the dataset. The paper as a whole reports these results and caveats: Clinical and demographic metadata were provided uncurated, with the amount varying by source and participant.

TCRbeta CDR3 regions were amplified from genomic DNA using the immunoSEQ Assay, a bias-controlled multiplex PCR. The study's processing was this. The number of nucleated cells in each sample was estimated from the amplification of reference gene primers within the assay. To quantify the absolute abundance of each unique TCRbeta CDR3 rearrangement, sequence reads were collapsed and filtered. For each sample, productive Simpson clonality was calculated by taking the square root of Simpson's diversity index across productive rearrangements. The table was pulled from immuneACCESS by TCRdb, which kept in-frame rearrangements only. Such tables lose some clones; where checked, under half of the loss comes from unresolved V genes, and the rest has no known cause. V and J calls and clone size are copied from that table; D and trimming were computed from the DNA. The sample yields 130,000 or so clones; 60% to 85% were counted once. The ten largest clones add up to approximately 16% of the sample.

As for this clone: Its antigen is not yet known. No quality values exist for individual bases; no much larger clone is one base distant.

Each collaborating institution followed its own protocols to collect whole blood in K2EDTA tubes. For TCRbeta analysis, collaborators shipped samples in one of three forms: frozen whole blood, isolated PBMCs, or DNA extracted from either of those sample types. This sequence originates from a middle-aged man with acute or convalescent COVID-19. The source material was peripheral blood.

The CDR3 protein sequence reads: CASSREQGGGYTF. The DNA is as follows: TGTGCCAGCAGCCGAGAGCAGGGAGGGGGCTACACCTTC. The V gene is TRBV6-5 and the J gene is TRBJ1-2; 5 matching bases give a weak D call of TRBD1. According to the germline V gene, CDR1 reads MNHEY and CDR2 reads SVGAGI. A distance of 16 bases separates the germline ends of V and J, which lose 6 bases and 8 bases respectively. The CDR3, from cysteine to phenylalanine, totals 13 residues. Solely the CDR3 DNA is kept, with 39 bases framed from the first base.